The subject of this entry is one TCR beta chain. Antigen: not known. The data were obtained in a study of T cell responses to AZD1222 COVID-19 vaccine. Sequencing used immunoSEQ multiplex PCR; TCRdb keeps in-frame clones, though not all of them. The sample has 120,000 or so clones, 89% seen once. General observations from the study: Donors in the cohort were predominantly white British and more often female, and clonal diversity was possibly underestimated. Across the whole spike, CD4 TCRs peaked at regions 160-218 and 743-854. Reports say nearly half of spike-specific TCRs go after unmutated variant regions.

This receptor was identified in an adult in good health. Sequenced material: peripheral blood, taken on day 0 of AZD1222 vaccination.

The CDR3 region is CASSTFRGSSGRGNEQFF. In DNA, the CDR3 is TGTGCCAGTAGTACCTTTAGGGGATCTAGCGGGAGGGGCAATGAGCAGTTCTTC. The rearrangement uses TRBV19 and TRBJ2-1, with 12 bases matching TRBD2. With 4 bases clipped from V and 6 bases from J, the junction kept 13 bases outside the gene matches. Germline V gene data show CDR1 as LNHDA and CDR2 as SQIVND (reference sequence). The CDR3 runs 18 residues.